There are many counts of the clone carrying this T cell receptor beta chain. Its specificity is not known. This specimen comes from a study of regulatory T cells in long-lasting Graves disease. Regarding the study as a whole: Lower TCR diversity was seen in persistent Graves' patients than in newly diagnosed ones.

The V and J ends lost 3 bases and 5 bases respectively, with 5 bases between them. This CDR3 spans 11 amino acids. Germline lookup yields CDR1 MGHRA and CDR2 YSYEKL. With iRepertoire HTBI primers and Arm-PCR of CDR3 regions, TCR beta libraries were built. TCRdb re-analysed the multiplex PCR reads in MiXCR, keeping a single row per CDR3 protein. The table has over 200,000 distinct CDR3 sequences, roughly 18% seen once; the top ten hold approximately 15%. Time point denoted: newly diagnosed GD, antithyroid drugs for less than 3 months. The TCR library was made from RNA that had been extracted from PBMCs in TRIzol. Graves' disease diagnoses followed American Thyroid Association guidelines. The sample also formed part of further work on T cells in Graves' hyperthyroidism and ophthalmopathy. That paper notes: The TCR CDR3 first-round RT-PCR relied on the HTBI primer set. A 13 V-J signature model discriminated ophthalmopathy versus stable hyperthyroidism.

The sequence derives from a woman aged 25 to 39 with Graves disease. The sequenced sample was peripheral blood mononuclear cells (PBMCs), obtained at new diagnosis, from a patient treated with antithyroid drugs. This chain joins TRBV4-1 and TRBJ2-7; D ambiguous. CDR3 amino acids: CASSHFNEQYF. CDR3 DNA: TGCGCCAGCAGCCATTTCAACGAGCAGTACTTC.